This T cell receptor (beta chain) was obtained from a study of beta chain features in type 1 diabetes. It was via CD45RO/CCR7/CD25/CD127/CD95/CD27 that CD4+ naive, central memory, regulatory and stem cell-like memory cells were sorted. In this sample, this clone turned up a few times. Its cognate antigen is unknown. Study-wide points: People with Type 1 diabetes carried modestly yet significantly shorter TCRB CDR3s in all four CD4+ subsets. Lower insertion and higher deletion counts appeared at VDJ junctions in type 1 diabetes patients. Shorter templates might be favored by PCR, and equally so in patients and in controls.

Of the isolated RNA, all was reverse transcribed, and so the sequenced material was expressed TCRB transcripts. Measured with immunoSEQ multiplex PCR; TCRdb has only the in-frame clones, and not every one. The sample holds 350,000 to 400,000 clones, roughly 16% seen once. V trimming: 0 bases; J trimming: 8 bases; junction bases outside the gene matches: 7. The CDR3 length is 17 residues. Per germline, CDR1 LGHNA and CDR2 YSLEER. V gene TRBV4-3 combines with J gene TRBJ2-3; 14 nucleotides agree with TRBD2. The specimen sequenced was naive CD4+ T cells from blood. The origin of this receptor is a woman between 18 and 29 years old in good health. The CDR3 bases are TGCGCCAGCAGCCAAGATCCGGCGGGACTAGCGGGAGCTACGCAGTATTTT. As protein: CASSQDPAGLAGATQYF.